Listed below are T cell receptor beta chains from one sample, sequenced in a study of PD-1 blockade in mismatch repair-deficient tumors. The assay was immunoSEQ multiplex PCR, and TCRdb's table has in-frame clones only and misses some. The table lists 65,000 to 80,000 clones, 70% to 80% of them singletons. Sequenced here: peripheral blood, sampled 2 weeks after starting pembrolizumab. Receptors were obtained from an adult with mismatch repair-deficient cancer. Both conserved end residues are part of each CDR3. A D gene is named only where the DNA matches it firmly. For some rows the clone size is stated as once, few or many, or as a class when expanded; others skip it.

TRBV9	few	TRBJ2-2	TRBD2	CASSPSPSGRTGELFF	TGTGCCAGCAGCCCATCCCCTAGCGGGAGGACCGGGGAGCTGTTTTTT
TRBV5-1	few	TRBJ1-5	TRBD1	CASSLTGGGNQPQHF	TGCGCCAGCAGCCTAACAGGGGGCGGCAATCAGCCCCAGCATTTT
TRBV7-9	once	TRBJ2-1	TRBD2	CASSAPPSGSIDEQFF	TGTGCCAGCAGCGCGCCTCCTAGCGGGAGTATCGATGAGCAGTTCTTC
TRBV7-3	-	TRBJ2-5	-	CASSLSSRETQYF	TGTGCCAGCAGCTTATCTAGCAGGGAGACCCAGTACTTC
TRBV6-5	-	TRBJ2-7	TRBD1	CASRGTGRSAQYF	TGTGCCAGCAGAGGGACAGGGCGGTCAGCGCAGTACTTC
TRBV27	-	TRBJ2-1	TRBD1	CATTRTGTYNEQFF	TGTGCCACCACCCGGACAGGGACCTACAATGAGCAGTTCTTC
TRBV19	-	TRBJ1-2	TRBD1	CASSIAGQGVINYGYTF	TGTGCCAGTAGTATAGCAGGACAGGGTGTTATTAACTATGGCTACACCTTC
TRBV5-6	-	TRBJ2-1	-	CASSYNEQFF	TGTGCCAGTAGCTACAATGAGCAGTTCTTC
TRBV7-8	-	TRBJ1-5	-	CASSLAGENQPQHF	TGTGCCAGCAGCTTAGCTGGGGAGAATCAGCCCCAGCATTTT
TRBV30	-	TRBJ2-1	-	CATLSGWDEQFF	TGTGCCACGTTATCCGGGTGGGATGAGCAGTTCTTC
TRBV7-8	-	TRBJ1-5	TRBD1	CASSPARTGGQPQHF	TGTGCCAGCAGCCCCGCCAGGACAGGGGGGCAGCCCCAGCATTTT
TRBV19	few	TRBJ2-7	-	CASSIGGNEQYF	TGTGCCAGTAGTATAGGGGGTAACGAGCAGTACTTC
TRBV7-6	once	TRBJ1-1	-	CASSLNGDTEAFF	TGTGCCAGCAGCTTAAATGGAGACACTGAAGCTTTCTTT
TRBV6-5	-	TRBJ2-7	-	CASSYSSLGAYEQYF	TGTGCCAGCAGTTACTCGTCCTTGGGGGCCTACGAGCAGTACTTC
TRBV5-4	once	TRBJ2-7	-	CASSPGVRGREQYF	TGTGCCAGCAGCCCTGGGGTCCGGGGACGAGAGCAGTACTTC
TRBV11-2	-	TRBJ2-7	-	CASSPATGQNSYEQYF	TGTGCCAGCAGCCCAGCAACAGGGCAGAACTCCTACGAGCAGTACTTC
TRBV19	-	TRBJ2-1	-	CASSMKVEGTNEQFF	TGTGCCAGTAGTATGAAGGTAGAAGGAACCAATGAGCAGTTCTTC
TRBV30	-	TRBJ1-4	TRBD1	CAWRRTGGFEKLFF	TGTGCCTGGAGAAGGACAGGGGGTTTTGAAAAACTGTTTTTT
TRBV7-9	-	TRBJ2-1	TRBD2	CASSPYASGRGGDVNEQFF	TGTGCCAGCAGCCCCTATGCTAGCGGGAGGGGAGGAGATGTCAATGAGCAGTTCTTC
TRBV2	once	TRBJ1-1	-	CASGLRGTEAFF	TGTGCCAGCGGACTGAGGGGGACTGAAGCTTTCTTT
TRBV7-8	-	TRBJ2-5	TRBD1	CASSFYPPGQGYQETQYF	TGTGCCAGCAGTTTTTACCCACCAGGACAGGGCTACCAAGAGACCCAGTACTTC
TRBV19	-	TRBJ1-4	TRBD1	CASSIGGQENEKLFF	TGTGCCAGTAGTATCGGGGGACAGGAAAATGAAAAACTGTTTTTT
TRBV7-2	few	TRBJ1-2	TRBD1	CASSPDGGGSWGYTF	TGTGCCAGCAGCCCAGACGGAGGGGGCTCTTGGGGCTACACCTTC
TRBV16	-	TRBJ2-2	TRBD1	CASSHPQAAGGTGELFF	TGTGCCAGCAGCCACCCTCAGGCGGCAGGGGGCACCGGGGAGCTGTTTTTT
TRBV18	-	TRBJ2-7	TRBD1	CASSPRTGEAYEQYF	TGTGCCAGCTCACCCAGGACAGGGGAGGCCTACGAGCAGTACTTC
TRBV28	once	TRBJ2-3	-	CASSSIPDRLGISRYF	TGTGCCAGCAGTTCCATCCCTGACAGACTAGGTATATCACGGTATTTT
TRBV14	-	TRBJ1-3	-	CASSQDPFPGKTGNTIYF	TGTGCCAGCAGCCAAGATCCCTTCCCGGGTAAGACTGGAAACACCATATATTTT
TRBV7-2	few	TRBJ1-1	-	CASSRNRVEAFF	TGTGCCAGCAGCCGCAACAGGGTTGAAGCTTTCTTT
TRBV30	-	TRBJ1-5	-	CAWSGLAAGNQPQHF	TGTGCCTGGAGTGGATTGGCGGCAGGGAATCAGCCCCAGCATTTT
TRBV10-1	-	TRBJ2-1	TRBD2	CASSDGTSGRWEQFF	TGCGCCAGCAGTGATGGGACTAGCGGGAGATGGGAGCAGTTCTTC
TRBV27	-	TRBJ1-5	-	CASSPFSGEHNQPQHF	TGTGCCAGCAGTCCCTTCTCAGGGGAGCATAATCAGCCCCAGCATTTT
TRBV27	-	TRBJ2-1	-	CASSVRGTYNEQFF	TGTGCCAGCAGTGTCAGGGGTACTTACAATGAGCAGTTCTTC
TRBV10-3	-	TRBJ2-5	TRBD2	CAISDPVRAGGGETQYF	TGTGCCATCAGTGACCCCGTACGAGCGGGAGGGGGGGAGACCCAGTACTTC
TRBV9	-	TRBJ1-2	-	CASSGEINYGYTF	TGTGCCAGCAGCGGAGAGATTAACTATGGCTACACCTTC
TRBV11-3	few	TRBJ2-1	TRBD2	CASSLFIFGTSYHNEQFF	TGTGCCAGCAGCTTATTTATATTTGGGACTAGCTACCACAATGAGCAGTTCTTC
TRBV25-1	-	TRBJ1-5	TRBD1	CASSGGQANEPQHF	TGTGCCAGCAGTGGGGGACAGGCCAATGAGCCCCAGCATTTT
TRBV28	few	TRBJ2-4	TRBD1	CASSPQGEAKNIQYF	TGTGCCAGCAGTCCACAGGGGGAGGCCAAAAACATTCAGTACTTC
TRBV30	-	TRBJ1-1	-	CAWSEWGTEAFF	TGTGCCTGGAGTGAGTGGGGCACTGAAGCTTTCTTT
TRBV9	-	TRBJ1-1	-	CASSAYGQWNTEAFF	TGTGCCAGCAGCGCTTACGGACAGTGGAACACTGAAGCTTTCTTT
TRBV29-1	-	TRBJ1-4	TRBD1	CSVPGQDNEKLFF	TGCAGCGTGCCGGGACAGGATAATGAAAAACTGTTTTTT
TRBV6-5	once	TRBJ2-7	TRBD2	CASAFGGGSYEQYF	TGTGCCAGCGCTTTTGGCGGGGGCTCCTACGAGCAGTACTTC
TRBV12-5	-	TRBJ2-3	TRBD2	CASGPINLAGRSTDTQYF	TGTGCTAGTGGTCCCATCAACCTAGCGGGCCGTAGCACAGATACGCAGTATTTT
TRBV18	once	TRBJ2-2	-	CASSPQGTGELFF	TGTGCCAGCTCACCCCAGGGGACCGGGGAGCTGTTTTTT
TRBV11-3	-	TRBJ2-1	-	CASSSDGNEQFF	TGTGCCAGCAGTTCGGACGGAAATGAGCAGTTCTTC
TRBV5-4	-	TRBJ2-1	TRBD2	CASSSLQRDYNEQFF	TGTGCCAGCAGCTCCCTCCAGCGGGATTACAATGAGCAGTTCTTC
TRBV13	-	TRBJ1-4	-	CASSLGATNEKLFF	TGTGCCAGCAGCTTAGGGGCAACTAATGAAAAACTGTTTTTT